This TCR beta chain was identified in a study of T cells in Graves' hyperthyroidism and ophthalmopathy. RNA transcripts were the template for amplifying TCR beta CDR3 regions. TCR CDR3 underwent first-round RT-PCR with the HTBI primer set. TCRdb itself ran the multiplex PCR reads through MiXCR, one entry per CDR3 protein. The data contain 450,000 to 550,000 distinct CDR3 sequences, less than 25% of them singletons. The CDR3 has 16 amino acids. The V and J ends lost 3 bases and 0 bases respectively, with 12 bases between them. In germline, CDR1 is LNHDA, CDR2 SQIVND (reference sequence). Together with thyroid ultrasound, orbital computed tomography, serum thyroxine and TRAb, clinical symptoms were used for diagnoses.

The source material was blood. This chain connects TRBV19 to TRBJ1-3; D unclear. This TCR came from a woman between 25 and 40 years old with Graves' ophthalmopathy. CDR3: CASSIMGRYSGNTIYF. The CDR3 DNA follows: TGTGCCAGTAGTATTATGGGCCGCTACTCTGGAAACACCATATATTTT.